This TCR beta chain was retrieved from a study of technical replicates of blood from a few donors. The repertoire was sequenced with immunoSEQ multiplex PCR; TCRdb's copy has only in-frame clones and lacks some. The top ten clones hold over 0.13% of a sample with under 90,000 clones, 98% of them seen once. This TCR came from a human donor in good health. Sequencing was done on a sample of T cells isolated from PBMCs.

CDR3 bases: TGTGCCAGCTCACCACTGGGGGGGCGCATTGAAAAACTGTTTTTT. Protein: CASSPLGGRIEKLFF. The chain uses TRBV18 and TRBJ1-4; D might be TRBD1 (6 bases). Trimming left V 1 base short and J 7 bases short, with 13 bases between. Germline V CDR1 and CDR2: KGHSH, LQKENI. The CDR3 is 15 residues long.